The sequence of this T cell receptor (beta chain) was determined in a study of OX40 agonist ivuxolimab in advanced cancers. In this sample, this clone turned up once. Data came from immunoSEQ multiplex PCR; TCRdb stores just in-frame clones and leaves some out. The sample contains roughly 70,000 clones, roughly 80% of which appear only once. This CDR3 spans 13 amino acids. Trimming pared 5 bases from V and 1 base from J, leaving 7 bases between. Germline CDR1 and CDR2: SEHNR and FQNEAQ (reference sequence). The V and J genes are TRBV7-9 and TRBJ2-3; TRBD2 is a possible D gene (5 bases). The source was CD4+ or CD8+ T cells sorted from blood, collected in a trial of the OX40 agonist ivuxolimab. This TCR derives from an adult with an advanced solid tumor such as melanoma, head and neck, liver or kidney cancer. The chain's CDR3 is CASSPRGTDTQYF. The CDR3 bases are TGTGCCAGCAGCCCGAGGGGCACAGATACGCAGTATTTT.